This TCR beta chain was captured by sequencing in a study of spatial heterogeneity in lung cancer. Study at large: Any follow-up PBMC samples that were available went on to be sequenced, and the median time to follow-up was two to three years after resection.

This clonotype was recorded at least ten times. Its antigen remains unidentified. V lost 2 bases and J lost 6; bases outside the gene matches: 9. CDR1 is SGHRS, CDR2 YFSETQ, per germline. The CDR3 consists of 16 residues. TCRdb reanalysed the 5' RACE reads using MiXCR and keeps one entry per CDR3 protein. This sample has under 75,000 distinct CDR3 sequences, with approximately 9% found just once. Study-level findings and limits: Resection blood, more than follow-up blood, showed ubiquitous expanded tumor TCRs.

Time point here: blood at routine non-recurrence follow-up after resection. Whole RNA obtained from tumor, nontumor lung or frozen PBMC underwent sequencing without sorting. This specimen was PBMCs, taken at follow-up. The rearrangement links TRBV5-1 to TRBJ2-4, with 9 bases that match TRBD1. This receptor was identified in a female donor with early-stage non-small cell lung cancer. CDR3 amino acids: CASSFVGQGLGNIQYF. The DNA for the CDR3 is TGCGCCAGCAGCTTTGTGGGACAGGGTTTAGGAAACATTCAGTACTTC.